The entry below describes one TCR beta chain. Its antigen is as yet unknown. In germline, CDR1 is SGHVS, CDR2 FNYEAQ. This CDR3 contains 15 residues. V lost 5 bases, J lost 3 bases, and 4 bases stayed unmatched. The data were obtained in a study of cytomegalovirus exposure and HLA in healthy donors. At the level of the study: The 110 or so validation repertoires used a platform that matched the one used for the 666 first-cohort repertoires, as a later analysis reported. Points from the study as a whole: Listed as cytomegalovirus-associated were 164 TCR beta chains.

The donors were in the 120-subject validation cohort, distinct from the approximately 730-subject first cohort. Some clones are missing from TCRdb's copy, which holds only in-frame ones; the method was immunoSEQ multiplex PCR. This table has hundreds of thousands of clones, 86% appearing once. The V call is TRBV7-6, the J call TRBJ1-5; 10 nucleotides match TRBD1. Source material: PBMCs. The receptor was derived from a woman between 18 and 29 years old in good health and CMV-seronegative. CDR3 bases: TGTGCCAGCAGCCGGGGACAGGGGACCAATCAGCCCCAGCATTTT. The encoded protein is CASSRGQGTNQPQHF.